The present T cell receptor (beta chain) was sequenced within a study of T cells expressing NK-cell markers. Study-level background: Sorted T-cell subsets CD3+CD56+NKG2C+, CD3+CD56+NKG2C- and CD3+CD56-NKG2C+ were TCR beta-sequenced.

TCRdb re-called the 5' RACE reads, yielding one record per CDR3 amino acid sequence without DNA. The ten top clones account for approximately 3.6%, within a sample of approximately 550,000 distinct CDR3 sequences. There are 16 residues in the CDR3. A note on this clonotype: Its antigen is unknown.

Study outcomes and limitations: Similarly, these clonotypes led the CD3+CD56-NKG2C+ fraction as well in a handful of donors.

This TCR was sampled from a man aged 18 to 29 in good health. This chain uses TRBV12-3 or TRBV12-4 with TRBJ1-1; checking the TCRdb D call of TRBD1 is not possible without DNA. The sample was blood T cells: a sorted CD56 or NKG2C T cell subset, CD4+ or CD8+ T cells, or bulk PBMC T cells (not recorded which). The CDR3 region is CASSLPPRLVNTEAFF.